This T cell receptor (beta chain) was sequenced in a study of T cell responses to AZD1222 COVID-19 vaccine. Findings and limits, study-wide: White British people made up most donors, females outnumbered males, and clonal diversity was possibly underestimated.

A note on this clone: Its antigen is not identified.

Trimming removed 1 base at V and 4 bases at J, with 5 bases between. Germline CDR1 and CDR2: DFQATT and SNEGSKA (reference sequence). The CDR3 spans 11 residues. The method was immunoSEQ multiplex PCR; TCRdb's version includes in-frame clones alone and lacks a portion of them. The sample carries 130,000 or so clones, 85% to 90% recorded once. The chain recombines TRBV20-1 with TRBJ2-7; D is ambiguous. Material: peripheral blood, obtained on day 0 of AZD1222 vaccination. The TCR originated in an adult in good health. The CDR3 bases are TGCAGTGCTAGAGGAGTATACGAGCAGTACTTC. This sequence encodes CSARGVYEQYF.